The 25 T cell receptor beta chains given below trace back to one sample, sequenced in a study of blood T cells in healthy people across ages. The use of a sample-barcoded 5' primer and a J-beta primer mix characterized a second PCR of roughly 6 to 11 cycles. One entry per CDR3 protein results from TCRdb running MiXCR on the 5' RACE reads. Counted here are some 670,000 distinct CDR3 sequences, approximately 52% occurring once; the ten biggest clones make up 13%. The sequencing input was blood. These receptors were obtained from a woman aged 80 or over in good health.

This clonotype was seen at least ten times. V and J are TRBV10-3 and TRBJ1-2; D is perhaps TRBD1 (5 bases). The germline gives CDR1 ENHRY, CDR2 SYGVKD. Trimming removed 5 bases at V and 3 bases at J, with 16 bases between. The CDR3 is 15 amino acids. The CDR3 is CAISHGTVVYYGYTF. CDR3 in DNA: TGTGCCATCAGTCACGGGACCGTAGTGTACTATGGCTACACCTTC.

The CDR3 protein is CASSQATGYGGYTF. DNA of the CDR3: TGCGCCAGCAGCCAAGCTACCGGGTATGGTGGCTACACCTTC. V is TRBV4-3 and J is TRBJ1-2; unclear D gene. Trimming shortened V by 1 base and J by 7 bases, and 13 bases separated the two germline ends. The CDR3 has 14 residues. Germline CDR1 reads LGHNA; CDR2 reads YSLEER.

The chain employs TRBV5-1 and TRBJ1-5; 7 nucleotides match TRBD1. The germline V gene has CDR1 SGHRS and CDR2 YFSETQ. The CDR3 consists of 14 residues. J gave up 9 bases and V 3 bases, and 9 bases lay outside the gene matches. The CDR3 sequence: CASSYDGQELPQHF. The DNA for the CDR3 is TGCGCCAGCAGCTACGACGGACAGGAGTTGCCCCAGCATTTT.

This clonotype was recorded many times. The chain employs TRBV20-1 and TRBJ1-2; TRBD1 agrees at 12 bases. CDR1 is DFQATT, CDR2 SNEGSKA, per germline (reference sequence). The CDR3 totals 16 residues. Unmatched junction bases numbered 4, after V lost 0 bases and J lost 2 bases. The CDR3 is CSARDRDRGLNYGYTF. The CDR3 nucleotides are TGCAGTGCTAGAGATCGGGACAGGGGGCTCAACTATGGCTACACCTTC.

This clonotype was observed at least ten times. This rearrangement joins TRBV29-1 to TRBJ2-1; D gene ambiguous. The CDR3 covers 13 residues. Germline V gene lookup returns CDR1 SQVTM and CDR2 ANQGSEA. Trimming shortened V by 2 bases and J by 9 bases, and 14 bases separated the two germline ends. The CDR3 is CSVETDGRGEQFF. CDR3 sequence (DNA): TGCAGCGTTGAAACTGACGGCCGCGGTGAGCAGTTCTTC.

This clonotype appeared a few times. The V call is TRBV5-1, the J call TRBJ2-3; TRBD1 agrees at 9 bases. Germline V gene data show CDR1 as SGHRS and CDR2 as YFSETQ. After removal of 3 bases from V and 0 bases from J, the junction contained 2 bases not matched to a gene. The CDR3 extends over 15 amino acids. CDR3 protein: CASSSTGGSTDTQYF. The CDR3, as DNA: TGCGCCAGCAGCTCGACAGGGGGGAGCACAGATACGCAGTATTTT.

In its sample, this clonotype was seen a few times. The chain has TRBV20-1 and TRBJ1-6; TRBD1 might be the D (5 bases). Germline loops: CDR1 DFQATT, CDR2 SNEGSKA (reference sequence). V lost 0 bases to trimming and J lost 7 bases, with 10 bases between them. This CDR3 region has 14 residues. The CDR3 nucleotides read TGCAGTGCTAGAGACCGACAGACCAATTCACCCCTCCACTTT. As protein: CSARDRQTNSPLHF.

This chain uses TRBV6-1 with TRBJ2-1, with 11 bases lining up with TRBD1. Germline V gene sequence: CDR1 MNHNS, CDR2 SASEGT. With 5 bases clipped from V and 1 base from J, the junction kept 10 bases outside the gene matches. This CDR3 spans 18 amino acids. The CDR3 DNA reads as TGTGCCAGCAGTAGAGGACAGGGGGCCTCGCGATCCTACAATGAGCAGTTCTTC. Translating it yields CASSRGQGASRSYNEQFF.

The gene calls are TRBV20-1 and TRBJ2-2, with 7 bases that match TRBD1. J gave up 7 bases and V 5 bases, and 7 bases lay outside the gene matches. The CDR3 extends over 13 amino acids. Germline CDR1 is DFQATT and CDR2 is SNEGSKA (reference sequence). DNA for the CDR3: TGCAGTGCTCGACAGGGAACTATCGGGGAGCTGTTTTTT. Protein sequence: CSARQGTIGELFF.

This clonotype came up a few times. The CDR3 protein is CSARDRRGETQYF. CDR3 in DNA: TGCAGTGCTAGAGATCGGCGAGGGGAGACCCAGTACTTC. The chain links TRBV20-1 to TRBJ2-5; tentatively, D is TRBD2 (5 bases). This CDR3 is built from 13 residues. Germline V gene sequence: CDR1 DFQATT, CDR2 SNEGSKA (reference sequence). The V end was cut by 0 bases, the J end by 5 bases, with 10 bases between.

CDR3 protein: CASSKSRGSNQPQHF. The CDR3 coding sequence is TGTGCCAGCAGCAAAAGTCGGGGTAGCAATCAGCCCCAGCATTTT. The chain combines TRBV21-1 with TRBJ1-5. TRBV21-1 corresponds to a pseudogene. The CDR3 is made up of 15 amino acids.

The chain recombines TRBV30 with TRBJ1-2; no clear D gene. Per the germline V gene, CDR1 is GTSNPN and CDR2 is SVGIG (reference sequence). The CDR3 extends over 15 amino acids. Trimming took 1 base from V and 0 from J, leaving 12 bases between them. Here the CDR3 reads CAWSARVEANYGYTF. Here the CDR3 DNA reads TGTGCCTGGAGTGCACGAGTGGAGGCTAACTATGGCTACACCTTC.

The chain joins TRBV24-1 to TRBJ2-3; the match to TRBD1 covers 8 bases. Losses at the gene ends were 9 bases for V and 0 bases for J; bases not matched to a gene: 10. Germline V gene sequence: CDR1 KGHDR, CDR2 SFDVKD. This CDR3 region has 16 residues. In DNA, the CDR3 is TGTGCCACCTCCCTTCCCGGGACAGGTAGCACAGATACGCAGTATTTT. This sequence encodes CATSLPGTGSTDTQYF.

In its sample, this clonotype was seen many times. The gene calls are TRBV20-1 and TRBJ1-2; 7 bases are a match to TRBD1. Germline V CDR1 and CDR2: DFQATT, SNEGSKA (reference sequence). The CDR3 spans 14 residues. Unmatched junction bases numbered 14, after V lost 6 bases and J lost 7 bases. The CDR3 DNA reads TGCAGTGCGCGACAGGGTATGGGGGCGACTGGCTACACCTTC. Translation: CSARQGMGATGYTF.

The chain recombines TRBV27 with TRBJ2-3; 12 positions agree with TRBD2. Germline CDR1 reads MNHEY; CDR2 reads SMNVEV (reference sequence). With 6 bases clipped from V and 2 bases from J, the junction kept 9 bases outside the gene matches. There are 17 residues in the CDR3. The CDR3 region has the DNA TGTGCCAGCAGCGTCCTTCTAGCGGGAGGGCCCACAGATACGCAGTATTTT. Its translation is CASSVLLAGGPTDTQYF.

The chain has TRBV6-5 and TRBJ2-7; 8 nucleotides align to TRBD1. CDR1 MNHEY and CDR2 SVGAGI come from the germline V gene. The CDR3 runs 13 residues. Trimming took 2 bases from V and 9 from J; bases not matched to a gene: 6. The CDR3 DNA reads TGTGCCAGCAGTTACGGGCCAGGGGGCCGGCAGTACTTC. Protein sequence: CASSYGPGGRQYF.

The chain joins TRBV10-3 to TRBJ2-3, with TRBD2 identical over 9 bases. CDR1 ENHRY and CDR2 SYGVKD come from the germline V gene. V was pared by 8 bases and J by 11 bases, with 17 bases of the junction left unmatched. The CDR3 contains 15 residues. Here the CDR3 DNA reads TGTGCCATCTCTCATGCTAGCGGGGTCCGGGGACTGCAGTATTTT. Encoded protein: CAISHASGVRGLQYF.

This clonotype was counted at least ten times. The rearrangement uses TRBV24-1 and TRBJ2-2, with no clear D. Trimming removed 3 bases from V and 1 base from J, with 8 bases in between. Germline CDR1 KGHDR, CDR2 SFDVKD. This CDR3 is built from 15 residues. Here the CDR3 DNA reads TGTGCCACCAGTGATGACATCCTGAACACCGGGGAGCTGTTTTTT. This codes for CATSDDILNTGELFF.

Comment on this clonotype: A much larger clone differs from this one at a single base, so this may be a read error. The gene calls are TRBV12-3 or TRBV12-4 and TRBJ2-1, with 7 bases aligning to TRBD1. The length of the CDR3 is 12 residues. The V gene end was trimmed by 9 bases and the J gene end by 13 bases; junction bases not matched to a gene: 12. CDR3 sequence: CASRQGSWTQFF. In nucleotides, the CDR3 is TGTGCCAGTCGACAGGGCTCGTGGACCCAGTTCTTC.

The sample holds many counts of this clonotype. The rearrangement uses TRBV21-1 and TRBJ2-5; TRBD2 was called by the table and not checked on the DNA. TRBV21-1 is a pseudogene segment. CDR3 length equals 14 residues. CDR3 loop: CASSLTGPWETQYF. CDR3 DNA: TGTGCCAGCAGCCTAACAGGGCCCTGGGAGACCCAGTACTTC.

The rearrangement uses TRBV30 and TRBJ1-1, with a possible D match to TRBD1 (5 bases). CDR3 length: 13 amino acids. Trimming stripped 1 base from V and 2 bases from J, with 8 bases between. Germline-derived CDR1 and CDR2 are GTSNPN and SVGIG (reference sequence). The CDR3 loop is CAWSGQGNTEAFF. As DNA, the CDR3 is TGTGCCTGGAGTGGTCAGGGTAACACTGAAGCTTTCTTT.

The CDR3 DNA sequence: TGTGCCAGCAGCGATTCGGGGAGGGCCGCTTTCTTT. Its translation is CASSDSGRAAFF. V usage is TRBV6-5 and J usage is TRBJ1-1; D gene uncertain. The CDR3 loop spans 12 amino acids. Trimming left V 6 bases short and J 11 bases short, with 16 bases between. Germline-derived CDR1 and CDR2 are MNHEY and SVGAGI.

With regard to this clonotype: This may stem from a read error, because a much larger clone lies one nucleotide away. The rearrangement joins TRBV2 to TRBJ2-1; 7 bases are a match to TRBD1. The J call may be faulty, since TRBJ2-7 better matches the DNA end. This CDR3 contains 13 residues. The germline V gene has CDR1 SNHLY and CDR2 FYNNEI. For the CDR3, the DNA is TGTGCCACGGAAGAGGGGGCCTACAATGAGCAGTACTTC. Translation gives CATEEGAYNEQYF.

This clonotype was detected only a few times. The genes are TRBV27 and TRBJ2-5; no definite D call. The CDR3 sequence is 12 residues long. Deletions cut 5 bases from V and 11 bases from J, with 15 bases between. CDR1 is MNHEY and CDR2 is SMNVEV in the germline V gene (reference sequence). DNA of the CDR3: TGTGCCAGCAGTCCCACGGGTGCCGTGCAGTACTTC. Amino acid sequence: CASSPTGAVQYF.

Many counts were recorded for this clonotype. The CDR3 sequence: CASSYSYEQFF. In DNA form, the CDR3 reads TGTGCCAGCAGTTACTCTTATGAGCAGTTCTTC. The chain joins TRBV6-2 or TRBV6-3 to TRBJ2-1; unclear D gene. V was shortened by 0 bases and J by 8 bases, with 2 bases between the two germline ends. Germline CDR1 MNHEY, CDR2 SVGEGT. The CDR3 length is 11 residues.